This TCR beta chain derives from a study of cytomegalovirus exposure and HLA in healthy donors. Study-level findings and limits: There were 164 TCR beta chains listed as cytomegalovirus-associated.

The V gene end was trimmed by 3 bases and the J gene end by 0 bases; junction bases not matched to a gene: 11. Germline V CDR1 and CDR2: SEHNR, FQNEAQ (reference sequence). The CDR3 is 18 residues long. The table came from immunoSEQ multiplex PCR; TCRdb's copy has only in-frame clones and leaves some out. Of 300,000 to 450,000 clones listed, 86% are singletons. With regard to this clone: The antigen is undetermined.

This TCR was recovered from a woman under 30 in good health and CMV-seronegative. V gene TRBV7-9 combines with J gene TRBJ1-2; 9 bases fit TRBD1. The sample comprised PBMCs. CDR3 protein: CASSFQANRDRANYGYTF. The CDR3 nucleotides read TGTGCCAGCAGCTTTCAAGCCAATCGGGACAGGGCTAACTATGGCTACACCTTC. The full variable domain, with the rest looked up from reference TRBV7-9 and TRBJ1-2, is DTGVSQNPRHKITKRGQNVTFRCDPISEHNRLYWYRQTLGQGPEFLTYFQNEAQLEKSRLLSDRFSAERPKGSFSTLEIQRTEQGDSAMYLCASSFQANRDRANYGYTFGSGTRLTVV.